What follows are 12 T cell receptor beta chains derived from one specimen sequenced in a study of T cells after yellow fever vaccination. TCRdb re-called the 5' RACE reads with MiXCR, one entry per CDR3 protein. The sample shows about 57,000 distinct CDR3 sequences, approximately 7.4% of them seen only once. Source: CD8+ T cells sorted from PBMCs, taken 15 days after the yellow fever booster vaccination. The source is a man aged 25 to 45 who received the YFV17D yellow fever vaccine.

This clonotype was picked up many times. The chain carries TRBV20-1 and TRBJ2-7, with unresolved D. With 0 bases removed from V and 4 bases from J, the gap between germline ends came to 7 bases. The CDR3 is 12 amino acids. Germline lookup yields CDR1 DFQATT and CDR2 SNEGSKA (reference sequence). CDR3 bases: TGCAGTGCTAGAGAAACATCGTACGAGCAGTACTTC. It is translated as CSARETSYEQYF.

This clonotype was picked up many times. The rearrangement joins TRBV19 to TRBJ2-1, with TRBD2 matching over 10 bases. The ends lost 4 bases at V and 1 base at J; junction bases unmatched: 13. From germline, CDR1 is LNHDA and CDR2 SQIVND (reference sequence). The CDR3 sequence is 19 residues long. DNA for the CDR3: TGTGCCAGTAGTAACAATACTAGCGGGGCTGGAGGGTCCTACAATGAGCAGTTCTTC. This translates into CASSNNTSGAGGSYNEQFF.

This clonotype was counted many times. This chain uses TRBV7-9 with TRBJ2-5, with no clear D. Germline V gives CDR1 SEHNR, CDR2 FQNEAQ (reference sequence). Trimming removed 1 base from V and 1 base from J, with 13 bases in between. The CDR3 length is 16 residues. The CDR3: CASSLDLPATQETQYF. In nucleotides, the CDR3 is TGTGCCAGCAGCTTAGATTTGCCAGCTACCCAAGAGACCCAGTACTTC.

This clonotype came up many times. This chain connects TRBV7-9 to TRBJ2-1; 9 nucleotides match TRBD1. CDR1 is SEHNR and CDR2 is FQNEAQ in the germline V gene (reference sequence). The CDR3 spans 13 residues. V dropped 5 bases and J dropped 10; count of bases not matched to a gene: 6. In nucleotides, the CDR3 is TGTGCCAGCAGCCATTCAACAGGGGGCGAGCAGTTCTTC. Protein sequence: CASSHSTGGEQFF.

This clonotype has a count of ten or more. The V call is TRBV6-5, the J call TRBJ2-7; TRBD2 might be the D (5 bases). The germline V gene has CDR1 MNHEY and CDR2 SVGAGI. The CDR3 is 12 amino acids. V lost 6 bases and J 4 bases, leaving 10 bases between the germline ends. CDR3 in DNA: TGTGCCAGCAGATCCGCGGGTTACGAGCAGTACTTC. This codes for CASRSAGYEQYF.

This clonotype was detected many times. This chain connects TRBV20-1 to TRBJ2-7; D possibly matches TRBD1 or TRBD2 (5 bases each). V shed 5 bases and J shed 2 bases, with 13 bases lying between them. Germline CDR1 DFQATT, CDR2 SNEGSKA (reference sequence). The CDR3 loop spans 13 amino acids. The CDR3 protein is CSARDHSTYEQYF. CDR3 coding DNA: TGCAGTGCTCGGGACCACTCAACCTACGAGCAGTACTTC.

This clonotype was recorded many times. The chain joins TRBV20-1 to TRBJ2-3; unclear D gene. There are 14 residues in the CDR3. V shed 0 bases and J shed 6 bases, with 13 bases lying between them. Germline CDR1 reads DFQATT; CDR2 reads SNEGSKA (reference sequence). CDR3 in DNA: TGCAGTGCTAGAGATTCTGTCTGGCCGGATACGCAGTATTTT. Its protein is CSARDSVWPDTQYF.

This clonotype was detected many times. V gene TRBV19 combines with J gene TRBJ2-1; maybe TRBD1 (5 bases). The V end was cut by 1 base, the J end by 10 bases, with 11 bases between. CDR1 LNHDA and CDR2 SQIVND come from the germline V gene (reference sequence). The CDR3 spans 13 residues. CDR3 sequence (DNA): TGTGCCAGTAGTATAGCCCAGGGTGGCGAGCAGTTCTTC. As protein: CASSIAQGGEQFF.

V and J are TRBV5-4 and TRBJ2-5, with 7 bases aligning to TRBD2. Germline V gene sequence: CDR1 SGHNT, CDR2 YYREEE (reference sequence). The V gene end was trimmed by 3 bases and the J gene end by 0 bases; junction bases not matched to a gene: 2. CDR3 length equals 14 residues. For the CDR3, the DNA is TGTGCCAGCAGCTATGGACTAGACCAAGAGACCCAGTACTTC. As protein: CASSYGLDQETQYF. Full variable domain (outside the CDR3, taken from reference TRBV5-4 and TRBJ2-5): ETGVTQSPTHLIKTRGQQVTLRCSSQSGHNTVSWYQQALGQGPQFIFQYYREEENGRGNFPPRFSGLQFPNYSSELNVNALELDDSALYLCASSYGLDQETQYFGPGTRLLVL.

For this clonotype: This may come from a read error, since a much larger clone is one base off. The V and J genes are TRBV12-3 or TRBV12-4 and TRBJ2-2; 7 bases are a match to TRBD1. The CDR3 runs 15 residues. With 5 bases clipped from V and 4 bases from J, the junction kept 7 bases outside the gene matches. In DNA form, the CDR3 reads TGTGCCAGCAGTCAGTCACAGGGGCTCACCGGGGAGCTGTTTTTT. Its protein is CASSQSQGLTGELFF.

Ten or more counts support this clonotype. The chain uses TRBV29-1 and TRBJ2-1; 9 bases agree with TRBD1. The CDR3 loop spans 16 amino acids. V lost 4 bases and J lost 7; bases outside the gene matches: 14. The germline gives CDR1 SQVTM, CDR2 ANQGSEA. CDR3 in amino acids: CSVVGGDRDVWNEQFF. CDR3 sequence (DNA): TGCAGCGTTGTGGGGGGGGACAGGGACGTTTGGAATGAGCAGTTCTTC.

This clonotype appeared many times. The V and J genes are TRBV20-1 and TRBJ2-5; tentatively, D is TRBD1 (6 bases). This CDR3 has 13 residues. CDR1 is DFQATT and CDR2 is SNEGSKA in the germline V gene (reference sequence). Trimming shortened V by 4 bases and J by 2 bases, and 11 bases separated the two germline ends. DNA of the CDR3: TGCAGTGCTACGCCTGACAGGCAAGAGACCCAGTACTTC. This codes for CSATPDRQETQYF.